The T cell receptor (beta chain) under discussion was sequenced for a study of CD8 T cells in ankylosing spondylitis. This clonotype was observed many times. Trimming left V 10 bases short and J 2 bases short, with 14 bases between. CDR1 and CDR2 from the germline V gene are SNHLY and FYNNEI. This CDR3 spans 13 amino acids. MiXCR was run by TCRdb on the 5' RACE reads, yielding one entry per CDR3 protein. The sample has about 92,000 distinct CDR3 sequences; around 10% are singletons. Sequencing used blood, either unsorted or a sorted T cell fraction (not recorded which). The J gene is TRBJ1-1, the V gene TRBV2; D is unclear. The origin of this receptor is a male donor with ankylosing spondylitis or in good health (not recorded which). The CDR3: CATEKEVNTEAFF. In nucleotides, the CDR3 is TGTGCCACCGAAAAGGAGGTCAACACTGAAGCTTTCTTT.